These 7 T cell receptor beta chains were sequenced from one sample in a study of blood T cell repertoires in COVID-19. TCRdb's table, derived via immunoSEQ multiplex PCR, lists solely in-frame clones and lacks some. The repertoire holds some 330,000 clones, with 80% to 95% as singletons. The sequenced sample consisted of PBMCs or T cells enriched from blood (not recorded which). The source of these receptors is a young woman who had recovered from COVID-19.

The V call is TRBV5-4, the J call TRBJ2-1; D might be TRBD2 (6 bases). Germline CDR1 reads SGHNT; CDR2 reads YYREEE (reference sequence). The CDR3 extends over 14 amino acids. The V gene lost 4 bases and the J gene lost 7 bases, with 15 bases spanning the gap. The CDR3: CASSPGLTVNEQFF. CDR3 sequence (DNA): TGTGCCAGCAGCCCCGGACTAACGGTAAATGAGCAGTTCTTC.

This chain joins TRBV7-6 and TRBJ1-1, with D uncertain. Germline V gene lookup returns CDR1 SGHVS and CDR2 FNYEAQ. The CDR3 covers 12 residues. Trimming pared 4 bases from V and 7 bases from J, leaving 10 bases between. In DNA form, the CDR3 reads TGTGCCAGCAGCTATCCGGGAGGTGAAGCTTTCTTT. Translated: CASSYPGGEAFF.

The rearrangement joins TRBV29-1 to TRBJ2-1; no definite D call. V lost 1 base and J 0 bases, leaving 13 bases between the germline ends. This CDR3 contains 16 residues. Per germline, CDR1 SQVTM and CDR2 ANQGSEA. CDR3: CSVEVGSQSSYNEQFF. DNA for the CDR3: TGCAGCGTTGAAGTCGGTAGCCAATCCTCCTACAATGAGCAGTTCTTC.

The rearrangement links TRBV28 to TRBJ1-5; TRBD1 might be the D (5 bases). CDR3 size: 14 residues. Germline V lookup: CDR1 MDHEN, CDR2 SYDVKM. V gave up 2 bases and J gave up 3 bases, with 8 bases separating them. CDR3 DNA: TGTGCCAGCAGTTTACAGGGCCCCAATCAGCCCCAGCATTTT. Residues: CASSLQGPNQPQHF.

Concerning this clone: Distinct nucleotide sequences in the sample also encode this CDR3. This sequence joins TRBV28 and TRBJ1-4; 8 bases are shared with TRBD1. Germline V gene sequence: CDR1 MDHEN, CDR2 SYDVKM. The length of the CDR3 is 13 residues. V lost 3 bases and J lost 8; bases outside the gene matches: 2. CDR3 residues: CASSLGQEEKLFF. The CDR3 region has the DNA TGTGCCAGCAGTTTGGGACAGGAAGAAAAACTGTTTTTT.

The chain employs TRBV27 and TRBJ2-1, with D possibly matching TRBD2 (6 bases). The CDR3 has 15 amino acids. The V end lost 5 bases, the J end lost 0 bases, and 11 bases lay between the germline ends. The germline CDR1 and CDR2 sequences are MNHEY and SMNVEV (reference sequence). The CDR3 DNA reads as TGTGCCAGCAGTCGGGACTCGAGCTCCTACAATGAGCAGTTCTTC. This gives the protein CASSRDSSSYNEQFF.

V usage is TRBV5-6 and J usage is TRBJ2-7; weak D call: TRBD1 (6 bases). The CDR3 is 13 amino acids. V gave up 5 bases and J gave up 5 bases, with 14 bases separating them. CDR1 is SGHDT, CDR2 YYEEEE, per germline. As DNA, the CDR3 is TGTGCCAGCAGTTCACAGGGAAGCCACGAGCAGTACTTC. The encoded protein is CASSSQGSHEQYF.